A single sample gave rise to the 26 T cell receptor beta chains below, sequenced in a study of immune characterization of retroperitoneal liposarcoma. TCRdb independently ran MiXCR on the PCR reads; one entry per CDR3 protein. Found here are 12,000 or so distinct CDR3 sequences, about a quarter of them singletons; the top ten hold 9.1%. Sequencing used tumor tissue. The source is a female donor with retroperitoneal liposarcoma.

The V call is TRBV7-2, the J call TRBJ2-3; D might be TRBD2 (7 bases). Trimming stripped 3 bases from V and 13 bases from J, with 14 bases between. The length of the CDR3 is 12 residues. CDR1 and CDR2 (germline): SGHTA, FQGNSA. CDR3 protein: CASSLGGGQEYF. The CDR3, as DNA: TGTGCCAGCAGCTTGGGGGGGGGGCAGGAGTATTTT.

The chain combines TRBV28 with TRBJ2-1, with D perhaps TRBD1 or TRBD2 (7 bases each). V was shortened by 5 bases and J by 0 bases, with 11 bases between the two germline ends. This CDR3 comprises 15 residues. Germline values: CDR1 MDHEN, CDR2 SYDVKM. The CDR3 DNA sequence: TGTGCCAGCAGTCCAGGGGGGGGCTCCTACAATGAGCAGTTCTTC. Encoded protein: CASSPGGGSYNEQFF.

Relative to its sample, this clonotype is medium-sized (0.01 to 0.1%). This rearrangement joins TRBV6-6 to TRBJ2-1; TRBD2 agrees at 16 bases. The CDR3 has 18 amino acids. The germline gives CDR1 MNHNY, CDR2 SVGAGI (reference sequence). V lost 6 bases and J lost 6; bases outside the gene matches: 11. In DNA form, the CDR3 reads TGTGCCAGCAGACCCGGGACTAGCGGGAGGGCCCTCTCCAATGAGCAGTTCTTC. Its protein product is CASRPGTSGRALSNEQFF.

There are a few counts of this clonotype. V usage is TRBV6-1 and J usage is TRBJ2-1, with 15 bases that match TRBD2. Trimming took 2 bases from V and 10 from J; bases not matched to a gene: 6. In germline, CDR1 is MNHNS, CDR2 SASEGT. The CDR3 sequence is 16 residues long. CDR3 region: CASSERTSGRAGEQFF. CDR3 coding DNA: TGTGCCAGCAGTGAAAGGACTAGCGGGAGGGCCGGGGAGCAGTTCTTC.

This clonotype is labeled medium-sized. CDR3 nucleotide sequence: TGTGCCAGCAGTATCCCGGGACGGGGCTCCTACAATGAGCAGTTCTTC. Residues: CASSIPGRGSYNEQFF. This chain links TRBV27 with TRBJ2-1, with D perhaps given as TRBD1 or TRBD2 (5 bases each). The CDR3 is 16 amino acids. V was trimmed by 5 bases and J by 0 bases, leaving 14 bases between them. The germline gives CDR1 MNHEY, CDR2 SMNVEV (reference sequence).

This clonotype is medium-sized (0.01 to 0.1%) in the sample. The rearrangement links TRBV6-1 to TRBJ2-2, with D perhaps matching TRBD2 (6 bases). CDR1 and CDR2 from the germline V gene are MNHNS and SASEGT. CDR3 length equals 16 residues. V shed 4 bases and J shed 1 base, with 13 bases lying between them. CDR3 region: CASSVGVGGNTGELFF. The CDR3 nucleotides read TGTGCCAGCAGTGTGGGGGTGGGGGGGAACACCGGGGAGCTGTTTTTT.

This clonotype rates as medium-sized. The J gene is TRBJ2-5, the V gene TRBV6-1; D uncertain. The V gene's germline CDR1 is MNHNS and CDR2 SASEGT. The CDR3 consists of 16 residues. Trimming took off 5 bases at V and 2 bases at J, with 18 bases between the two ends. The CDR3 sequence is CASSLSWNPSQETQYF. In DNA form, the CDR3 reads TGTGCCAGCAGTCTATCGTGGAACCCGAGTCAAGAGACCCAGTACTTC.

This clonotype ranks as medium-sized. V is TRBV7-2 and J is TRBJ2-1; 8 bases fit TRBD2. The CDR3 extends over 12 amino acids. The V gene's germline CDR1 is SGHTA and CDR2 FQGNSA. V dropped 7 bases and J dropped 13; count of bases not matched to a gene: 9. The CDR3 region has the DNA TGTGCCAGCAACCCCCCGGGGGGGACCCAGTTCTTC. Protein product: CASNPPGGTQFF.

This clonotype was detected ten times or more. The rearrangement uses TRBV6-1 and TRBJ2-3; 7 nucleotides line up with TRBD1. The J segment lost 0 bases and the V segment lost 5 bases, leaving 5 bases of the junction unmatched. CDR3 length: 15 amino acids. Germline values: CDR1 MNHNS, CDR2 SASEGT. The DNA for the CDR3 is TGTGCCAGCAGTATACAGGGGCTCAGCACAGATACGCAGTATTTT. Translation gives CASSIQGLSTDTQYF.

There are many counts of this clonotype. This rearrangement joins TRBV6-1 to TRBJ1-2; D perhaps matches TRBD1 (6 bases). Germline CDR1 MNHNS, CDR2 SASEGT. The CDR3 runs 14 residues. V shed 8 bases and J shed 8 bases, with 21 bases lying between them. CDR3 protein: CASRSSTGPTGYTF. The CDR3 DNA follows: TGTGCCAGCCGATCCTCGACAGGCCCGACGGGCTACACCTTC.

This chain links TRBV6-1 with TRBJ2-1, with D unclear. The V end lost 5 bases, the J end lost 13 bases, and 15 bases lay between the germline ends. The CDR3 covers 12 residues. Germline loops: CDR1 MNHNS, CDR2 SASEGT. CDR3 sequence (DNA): TGTGCCAGCAGTCCGGACCTGGAAACCCAGTTCTTC. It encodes CASSPDLETQFF.

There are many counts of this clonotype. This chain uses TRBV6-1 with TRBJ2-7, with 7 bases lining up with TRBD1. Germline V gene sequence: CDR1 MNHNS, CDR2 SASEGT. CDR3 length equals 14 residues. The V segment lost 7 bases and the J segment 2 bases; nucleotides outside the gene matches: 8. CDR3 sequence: CASTPTGDPYEQYF. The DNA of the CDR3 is TGTGCCAGCACCCCCACAGGGGACCCCTACGAGCAGTACTTC.

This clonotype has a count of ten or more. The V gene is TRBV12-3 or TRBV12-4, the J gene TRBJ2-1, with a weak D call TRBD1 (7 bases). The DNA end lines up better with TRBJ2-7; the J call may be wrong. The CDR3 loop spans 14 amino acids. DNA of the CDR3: TGTGCCAGCACGGTGCGGCAGGGGGGTTTTGAGCAGTACTTC. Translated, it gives CASTVRQGGFEQYF.

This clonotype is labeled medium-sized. The CDR3, as DNA: TGTGCCAGCAGTCCCCGTGGCAATGAGCAGTACTTC. Protein product: CASSPRGNEQYF. The V and J genes are TRBV6-1 and TRBJ2-1; D not certain. The J call may be incorrect, as the DNA end agrees better with TRBJ2-7. The CDR3 spans 12 residues. The germline V gene has CDR1 MNHNS and CDR2 SASEGT.

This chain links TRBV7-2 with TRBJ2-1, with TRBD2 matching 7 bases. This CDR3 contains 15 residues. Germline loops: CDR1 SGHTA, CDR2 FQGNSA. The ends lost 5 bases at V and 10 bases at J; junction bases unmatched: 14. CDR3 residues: CASSITSAASYEQFF. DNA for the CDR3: TGTGCCAGCAGCATTACTAGCGCGGCGTCCTACGAGCAGTTCTTC.

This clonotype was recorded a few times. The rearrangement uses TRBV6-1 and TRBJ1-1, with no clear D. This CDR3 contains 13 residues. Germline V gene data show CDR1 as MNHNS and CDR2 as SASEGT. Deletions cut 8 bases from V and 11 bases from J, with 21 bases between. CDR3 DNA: TGTGCCAGCCGAAAAATGGGCCAAACCGGGGCTTTCTTT. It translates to CASRKMGQTGAFF.

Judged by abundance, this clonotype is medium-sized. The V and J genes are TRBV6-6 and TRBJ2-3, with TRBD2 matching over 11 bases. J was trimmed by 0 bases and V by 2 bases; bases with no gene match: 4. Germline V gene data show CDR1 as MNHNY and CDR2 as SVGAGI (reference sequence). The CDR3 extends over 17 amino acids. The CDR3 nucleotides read TGTGCCAGCAGTTACACTAGCGGGGGTGCTAGCACAGATACGCAGTATTTT. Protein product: CASSYTSGGASTDTQYF.

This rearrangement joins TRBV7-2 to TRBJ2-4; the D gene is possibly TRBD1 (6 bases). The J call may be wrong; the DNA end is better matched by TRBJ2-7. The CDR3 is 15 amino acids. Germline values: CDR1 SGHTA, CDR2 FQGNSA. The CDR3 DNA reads TGTGCCAGCAGCCGAAGCCGGGACACTCCCTACGAGCAGTACTTC. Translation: CASSRSRDTPYEQYF.

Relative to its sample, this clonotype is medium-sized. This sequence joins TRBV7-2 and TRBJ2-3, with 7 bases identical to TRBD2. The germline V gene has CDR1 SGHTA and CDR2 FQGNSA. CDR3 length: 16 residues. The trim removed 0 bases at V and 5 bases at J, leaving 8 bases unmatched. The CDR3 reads CASSLAGTIRGDTQYF. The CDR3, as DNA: TGTGCCAGCAGCTTAGCGGGGACTATCCGGGGAGATACGCAGTATTTT.

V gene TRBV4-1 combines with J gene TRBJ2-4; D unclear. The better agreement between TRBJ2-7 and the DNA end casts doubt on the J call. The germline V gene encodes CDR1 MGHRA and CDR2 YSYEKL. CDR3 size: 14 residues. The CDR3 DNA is TGCGCCAGCAGCCCCGATGGCGGAGCCTACGAGCAGTACTTC. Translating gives CASSPDGGAYEQYF.

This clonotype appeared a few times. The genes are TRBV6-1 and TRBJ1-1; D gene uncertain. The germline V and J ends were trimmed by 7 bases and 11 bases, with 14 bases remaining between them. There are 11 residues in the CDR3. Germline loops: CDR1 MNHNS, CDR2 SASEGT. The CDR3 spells CASILPPSAFF. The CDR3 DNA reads TGTGCCAGCATCCTACCCCCTTCCGCTTTCTTT.

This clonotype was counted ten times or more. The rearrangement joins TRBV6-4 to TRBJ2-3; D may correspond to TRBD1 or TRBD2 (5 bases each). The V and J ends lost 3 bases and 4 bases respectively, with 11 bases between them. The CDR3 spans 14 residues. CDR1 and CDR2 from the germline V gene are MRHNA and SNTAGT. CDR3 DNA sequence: TGTGCCAGCAGTGAGGGGGAAGGGGCAGATACGCAGTATTTT. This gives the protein CASSEGEGADTQYF.

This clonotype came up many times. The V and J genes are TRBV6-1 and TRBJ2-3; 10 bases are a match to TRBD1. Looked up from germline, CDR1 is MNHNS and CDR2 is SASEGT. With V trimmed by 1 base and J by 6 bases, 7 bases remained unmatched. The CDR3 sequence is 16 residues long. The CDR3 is CASSEGGTGVSDTQYF. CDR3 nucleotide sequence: TGTGCCAGCAGTGAAGGTGGGACAGGGGTGAGTGATACGCAGTATTTT.

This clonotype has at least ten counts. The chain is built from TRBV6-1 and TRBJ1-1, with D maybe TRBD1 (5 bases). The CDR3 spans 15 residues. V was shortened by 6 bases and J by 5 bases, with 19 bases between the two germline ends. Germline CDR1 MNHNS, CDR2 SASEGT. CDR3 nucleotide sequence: TGTGCCAGCAGCCAGCCCAGGGTCGGGAAGACTGAAGCTTTCTTT. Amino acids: CASSQPRVGKTEAFF.

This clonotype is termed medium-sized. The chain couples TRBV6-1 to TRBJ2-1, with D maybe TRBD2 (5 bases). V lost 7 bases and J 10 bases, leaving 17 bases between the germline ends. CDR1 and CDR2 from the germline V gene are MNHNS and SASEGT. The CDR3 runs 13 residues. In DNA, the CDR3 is TGTGCCAGCAAAAGCGCCTCTAAGCGGGAGCAGTTCTTC. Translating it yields CASKSASKREQFF.

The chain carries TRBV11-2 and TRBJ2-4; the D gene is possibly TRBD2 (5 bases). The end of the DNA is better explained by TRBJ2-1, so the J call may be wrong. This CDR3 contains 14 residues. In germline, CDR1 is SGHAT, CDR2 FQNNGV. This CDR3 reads CASSLEVDSYEQFF. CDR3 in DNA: TGTGCCAGCAGCTTAGAGGTGGACTCCTACGAGCAGTTCTTC.